This TCR beta chain was profiled in a study of blood T cell repertoires in COVID-19 (dated by TCRdb to about 2020). For context, the study as a whole: Collaborator samples came from the United States, Italy and Spain and covered acute and convalescent phases of COVID-19. The material from the prospective study consisted of cDNA or gDNA derived from T cells, B-cell-depleted T cells, or PBMCs. The dataset comprised deeply sampled blood TCRbeta repertoires from subjects exposed to, actively infected with, or recovered from COVID-19. The repertoires were released in a freely available public database meant as a resource for research on the immune response to SARS-CoV-2. Samples came from the ongoing ImmuneRACE study (first 160 participants) plus 1,254 subjects from 6 global collaborators. A de-identified subject ID, COVID-19 status, age in years and sex were almost always included in the sample metadata. HLA class I and class II types, where available, came from metadata supplied by the sample provider rather than from assay-based typing. Here is what the overall study found, with its caveats: The amount of clinical and demographic metadata varied by source and participant and was provided uncurated.

The CDR3 starts with the cysteine, ends with the phenylalanine, and has 15 residues. Only the CDR3 DNA stays, 45 bases, in frame from base 1. Trimming costs V 6 bases and J 4 bases, and their ends lie 17 bases apart. According to the germline V gene, CDR1 reads SNHLY and CDR2 reads FYNNEI. In the prospective study, participants were roughly 18 to 89 years old, resided in around 25 geographic areas of the United States, and were enrolled through a virtual design. To assign participants to cohorts, the prospective study relied on clinical history that participants themselves reported in a screening survey and a study questionnaire. For ImmuneRACE Cohort 3, a participant was defined as recovered based on two consecutive negative NP/OP PCR tests, clearance by a healthcare professional, or resolution of symptoms. Each participant in the prospective study had whole blood, serum and a nasopharyngeal or oropharyngeal swab collected by mobile phlebotomists. Prospective study participants could optionally give additional blood draws and questionnaires over an approximately 2-month period. Blood samples from the prospective study were shipped frozen or at room temperature prior to DNA extraction.

The immunoSEQ Assay, a bias-controlled multiplex PCR, was used to amplify TCRbeta CDR3 regions from genomic DNA. The authors' analysis ran thus. Within the assay, amplification of reference gene primers was used to estimate how many nucleated cells each sample contained. Sequence reads were collapsed and filtered to measure the absolute abundance of every unique TCRbeta CDR3 rearrangement. For each sample, productive Simpson clonality was calculated as the square root of Simpson's diversity index across productive rearrangements. TCRdb obtained this table from immuneACCESS and retained in-frame rearrangements with V and J assigned. These tables miss some clones; where compared with another copy, unresolved V genes account for less than half of the shortfall, and the remainder is unexplained. V and J calls plus clone size are reproduced from that table; the DNA served to infer D and trimming. This sample lists about 130,000 clones; less than 90% were detected once. Approximately 20% of the sample is held by the ten biggest clonotypes.

Note on this clone: Its antigen is currently not known. Within one base of it there is no much larger clone, and no base qualities were kept.

This sequence uses TRBV2 and TRBJ2-3, with TRBD1 perhaps the D gene, on 5 matching bases. The sequence came from a man aged 30-40 years who had recovered from COVID-19. Sequencing was done on a sample of PBMCs or T cells enriched from blood (not recorded which). In nucleotides, the sequence is TGTGCCAGCAGCACATGGGCAGGGCTGGCAGATACGCAGTATTTT. It encodes CASSTWAGLADTQYF.